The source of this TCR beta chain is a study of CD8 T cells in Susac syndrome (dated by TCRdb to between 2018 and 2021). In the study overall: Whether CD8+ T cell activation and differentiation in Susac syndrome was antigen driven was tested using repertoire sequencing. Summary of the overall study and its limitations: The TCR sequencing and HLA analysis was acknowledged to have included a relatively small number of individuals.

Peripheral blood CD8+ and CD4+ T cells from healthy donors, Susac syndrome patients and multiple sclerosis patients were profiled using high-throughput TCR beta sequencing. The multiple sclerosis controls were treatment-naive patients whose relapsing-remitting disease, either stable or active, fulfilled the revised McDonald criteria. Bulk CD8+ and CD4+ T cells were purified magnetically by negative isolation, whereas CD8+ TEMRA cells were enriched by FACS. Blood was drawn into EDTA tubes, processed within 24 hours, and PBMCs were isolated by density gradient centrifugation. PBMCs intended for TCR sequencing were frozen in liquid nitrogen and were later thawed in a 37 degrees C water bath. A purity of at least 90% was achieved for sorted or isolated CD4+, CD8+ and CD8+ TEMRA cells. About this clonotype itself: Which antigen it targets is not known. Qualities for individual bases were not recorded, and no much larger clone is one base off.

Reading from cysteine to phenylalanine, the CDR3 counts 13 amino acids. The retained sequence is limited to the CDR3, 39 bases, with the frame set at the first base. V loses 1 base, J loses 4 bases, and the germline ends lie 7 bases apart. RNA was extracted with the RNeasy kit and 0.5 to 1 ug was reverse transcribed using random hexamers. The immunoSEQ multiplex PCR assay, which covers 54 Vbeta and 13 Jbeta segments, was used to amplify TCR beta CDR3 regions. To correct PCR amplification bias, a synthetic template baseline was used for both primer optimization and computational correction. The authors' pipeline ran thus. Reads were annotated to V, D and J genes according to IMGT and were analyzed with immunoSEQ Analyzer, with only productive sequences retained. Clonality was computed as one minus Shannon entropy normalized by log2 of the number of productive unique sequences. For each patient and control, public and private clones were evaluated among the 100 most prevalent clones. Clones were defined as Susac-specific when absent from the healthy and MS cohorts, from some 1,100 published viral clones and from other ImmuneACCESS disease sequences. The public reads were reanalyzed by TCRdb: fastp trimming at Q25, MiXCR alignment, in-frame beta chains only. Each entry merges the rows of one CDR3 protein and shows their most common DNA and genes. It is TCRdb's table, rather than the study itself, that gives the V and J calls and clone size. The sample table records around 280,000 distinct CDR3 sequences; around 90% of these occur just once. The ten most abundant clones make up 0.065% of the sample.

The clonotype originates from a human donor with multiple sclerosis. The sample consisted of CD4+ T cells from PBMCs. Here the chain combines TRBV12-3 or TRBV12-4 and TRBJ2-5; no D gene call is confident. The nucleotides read TGTGCCAGCAGTTTAGTAACGCGAGAGACCCAGTACTTC. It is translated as CASSLVTRETQYF.